This TCR beta chain derives from a study of cytotoxic CD8 clonotypes in ibrutinib-treated CLL. CDR3 length equals 15 residues. Trimming removed 3 bases from V and 0 bases from J, with 9 bases in between. CDR1 and CDR2 (germline): SGHVS, FNYEAQ. As for this clone: The antigen remains undetermined.

Sequenced by immunoSEQ multiplex PCR; TCRdb stores in-frame clones only, minus some. This sample has fewer than 400,000 clones, with around 66% found just once. The study's findings and limits: Sampling of sustained-remission and progressing patients occurred at differing times.

Source: PBMCs, taken after 36 months of ibrutinib treatment. The V gene is TRBV7-6, the J gene TRBJ2-1, with a possible D match to TRBD2 (6 bases). The source of this sequence is a human donor with chronic lymphocytic leukemia. CDR3 DNA sequence: TGTGCCAGCAGCTTCGGGGAGGCCTCCTACAATGAGCAGTTCTTC. Its translation is CASSFGEASYNEQFF.